This T cell receptor beta chain was profiled in a study of shared clonotypes between healthy human individuals. Study outcomes and limitations: Across subsets, estimated richness was generally greater for naive than for memory populations. Enrolling few donors narrowed the genetic and exposure-history diversity that was represented.

This clone was seen once. Its matching antigen is unknown. Data came from immunoSEQ multiplex PCR; TCRdb stores just in-frame clones and leaves some out. This sample carries about 800,000 clones, roughly 96% of them seen once, and the ten largest clones take approximately 0.2%. Positively selected for CCR7, the CD45RO-negative cells used as naive CD8 cells excluded terminally differentiated effector memory CD45RA+ cells. Material: naive CD8+ T cells sorted from blood. This sequence originates from a man between 25 and 39 years old in good health.

CDR3: CSGQREVGYEQYF. In DNA form, the CDR3 reads TGCAGCGGCCAGCGGGAGGTGGGCTACGAGCAGTACTTC. V gene TRBV29-1 combines with J gene TRBJ2-7; 9 nucleotides line up with TRBD2. Germline V gene lookup returns CDR1 SQVTM and CDR2 ANQGSEA. The V segment lost 7 bases and the J segment 3 bases; nucleotides outside the gene matches: 7. This CDR3 has 13 amino acids.